The 29 T cell receptor beta chains below come from one sample, sequenced in a study of shared clonotypes between healthy human individuals. Profiled with immunoSEQ multiplex PCR; TCRdb holds only in-frame clones, not every one. The repertoire holds about 960,000 clones, with over 75% as singletons. Sequenced sample: memory CD4+ T cells sorted from blood. Indicated subset: CD45RA-negative fraction. Source of these receptors: a man aged 18 to 35 in good health.

The table lists this clone with many counts. V is TRBV19 and J is TRBJ1-2, with 8 nucleotides matching TRBD1. Germline V gene sequence: CDR1 LNHDA, CDR2 SQIVND (reference sequence). Germline trimming cut 7 bases from V and 0 bases from J; bases unmatched to any gene: 4. CDR3 length equals 14 residues. This CDR3 reads CASTMTGANYGYTF. CDR3 bases: TGTGCCAGTACTATGACAGGGGCTAACTATGGCTACACCTTC.

The chain recombines TRBV28 with TRBJ1-5; no clear D. CDR1 and CDR2 from the germline V gene are MDHEN and SYDVKM. The CDR3 totals 11 residues. The germline V and J ends were trimmed by 8 bases and 3 bases, with 5 bases remaining between them. CDR3 loop: CASWTNQPQHF. The CDR3 bases are TGTGCCAGCTGGACCAATCAGCCCCAGCATTTT.

Comments on this clone: A much larger clone lies a single base off, so this may be a read error. Other nucleotide sequences from this sample produce the same CDR3. The rearrangement links TRBV5-4 to TRBJ1-2; tentatively, D is TRBD1 (5 bases). Trimming stripped 5 bases from V and 4 bases from J, with 9 bases between. Germline assignment: CDR1 SGHNT and CDR2 YYREEE (reference sequence). CDR3 length equals 12 residues. The chain's CDR3 is CASSLDSYGYTF. CDR3 nucleotide sequence: TGTGCCAGCAGTTTAGACAGCTATGGCTACACCTTC.

Of note for this clone: This sequence is one base from a far larger clone and is likely a read error. The chain is built from TRBV6-1 and TRBJ1-2; D remains ambiguous. The V gene's germline CDR1 is MNHNS and CDR2 SASEGT. There are 10 residues in the CDR3. Trimming took off 8 bases at V and 3 bases at J, with 4 bases between the two ends. The chain's CDR3 is CASGDYGYTF. The CDR3 region has the DNA TGTGCCAGCGGGGACTATGGCTACACCTTC.

V usage is TRBV25-1 and J usage is TRBJ2-7; 14 nucleotides line up with TRBD2. The CDR3 consists of 16 residues. Germline V gene data show CDR1 as MGHDK and CDR2 as SYGVNS. With 3 bases clipped from V and 6 bases from J, the junction kept 7 bases outside the gene matches. CDR3 region: CASSDPGLAGATEQYF. CDR3 coding DNA: TGTGCCAGCAGTGATCCGGGACTAGCGGGAGCGACCGAGCAGTACTTC.

The chain links TRBV30 to TRBJ1-1; TRBD1 aligns across 9 bases. The ends lost 3 bases at V and 10 bases at J; junction bases unmatched: 12. CDR1 is GTSNPN and CDR2 is SVGIG in the germline V gene (reference sequence). This CDR3 contains 14 residues. CDR3 nucleotides: TGTGCCTGGAGAGGATCGGGACAGGGAACGAGAGCTTTCTTT. It specifies CAWRGSGQGTRAFF.

The chain carries TRBV25-1 and TRBJ2-5; D uncertain. Trimming took 3 bases from V and 1 from J, leaving 3 bases between them. Per the germline V gene, CDR1 is MGHDK and CDR2 is SYGVNS. The CDR3 contains 12 residues. CDR3 DNA sequence: TGTGCCAGCAGTGATTTCCAAGAGACCCAGTACTTC. Protein sequence: CASSDFQETQYF.

This clone was seen once. This sequence joins TRBV7-9 and TRBJ2-5, with 14 bases lining up with TRBD2. Germline V gene sequence: CDR1 SEHNR, CDR2 FQNEAQ (reference sequence). The CDR3 runs to 13 residues. Trimming took 8 bases from V and 4 from J; bases not matched to a gene: 0. Here the CDR3 reads CASGTSGGETQYF. The CDR3, as DNA: TGTGCCAGCGGGACTAGCGGGGGAGAGACCCAGTACTTC.

The CDR3 region is CASSRVRGPGNTIYF. The CDR3, as DNA: TGTGCCAGCTCACGGGTGAGGGGTCCTGGAAACACCATATATTTT. V is TRBV18 and J is TRBJ1-3; possible D gene TRBD1, 5 bases. CDR3 length: 15 residues. Germline CDR1 is KGHSH and CDR2 is LQKENI. V was pared by 4 bases and J by 2 bases, with 12 bases between.

This clone was counted a single time. This chain connects TRBV23-1 to TRBJ2-7; TRBD1 or TRBD2 may be the D gene (5 bases each). TRBV23-1 is annotated as an ORF whose role is uncertain. The CDR3 extends over 15 amino acids. Between the trimmed V and J ends, which lost 2 bases and 4 bases, there was a span of 15 bases. The CDR3 region has the DNA TGCGCCAGCAGTCAAGGGACCCTTCGGAGTTACGAGCAGTACTTC. It is translated as CASSQGTLRSYEQYF.

The chain employs TRBV5-1 and TRBJ2-2; D possibly corresponds to TRBD1 (5 bases). Per the germline V gene, CDR1 is SGHRS and CDR2 is YFSETQ. V was shortened by 5 bases and J by 1 base, with 9 bases between the two germline ends. This CDR3 comprises 14 residues. In DNA form, the CDR3 reads TGCGCCAGCAGTCAACAGGTGAACACCGGGGAGCTGTTTTTT. This encodes CASSQQVNTGELFF.

The chain employs TRBV30 and TRBJ2-3; 7 bases line up with TRBD2. Germline CDR1 is GTSNPN and CDR2 is SVGIG (reference sequence). V dropped 4 bases and J dropped 2; count of bases not matched to a gene: 3. There are 13 residues in the CDR3. Written as DNA, the CDR3 is TGTGCCTGGAAGCGGGAAACCACAGATACGCAGTATTTT. This sequence encodes CAWKRETTDTQYF.

This chain uses TRBV7-2 with TRBJ2-3; D is ambiguous. From germline, CDR1 is SGHTA and CDR2 FQGNSA. This CDR3 spans 15 amino acids. Between the trimmed V and J ends, which lost 7 bases and 0 bases, there was a span of 14 bases. The CDR3 DNA sequence: TGTGCCAGCACGATGGCCCTGATTAGCACAGATACGCAGTATTTT. Protein: CASTMALISTDTQYF.

The sample holds many counts of this clone. The gene calls are TRBV27 and TRBJ1-3; D is unresolved. The germline V and J ends were trimmed by 2 bases and 8 bases, with 10 bases remaining between them. The V gene's germline CDR1 is MNHEY and CDR2 SMNVEV (reference sequence). This CDR3 has 13 amino acids. CDR3 DNA: TGTGCCAGCAGTTTAAGGGAAGGCTACACCATATATTTT. It codes for CASSLREGYTIYF.

The chain joins TRBV11-2 to TRBJ2-1; 11 bases fit TRBD2. Germline CDR1 is SGHAT and CDR2 is FQNNGV. CDR3 length: 15 amino acids. J lost 5 bases, V lost 4 bases, and 4 bases had no gene match. The CDR3 bases are TGTGCCAGCAGCTCCGGGACTAGCGGAGACAATGAGCAGTTCTTC. As protein: CASSSGTSGDNEQFF.

This chain links TRBV18 with TRBJ2-7; 8 positions match TRBD1. V gave up 3 bases and J gave up 3 bases; unmatched junction bases: 7. Germline V gives CDR1 KGHSH, CDR2 LQKENI. The CDR3 has 15 residues. The CDR3: CASSPTGTGVYEQYF. The DNA for the CDR3 is TGTGCCAGCTCACCGACCGGGACAGGCGTCTACGAGCAGTACTTC.

The gene calls are TRBV10-3 and TRBJ2-5, with D tentatively TRBD2 (5 bases). CDR3 size: 13 residues. Germline-derived CDR1 and CDR2 are ENHRY and SYGVKD. Trimming removed 3 bases at V and 3 bases at J, with 8 bases between. CDR3 nucleotides: TGTGCCATCAGTGAAACCGGGAAAGAGACCCAGTACTTC. It is translated as CAISETGKETQYF.

The V gene is TRBV29-1, the J gene TRBJ1-1, with unresolved D. The germline V and J ends were trimmed by 4 bases and 4 bases, with 13 bases remaining between them. The CDR3 has 13 residues. Per the germline V gene, CDR1 is SQVTM and CDR2 is ANQGSEA. The CDR3 loop is CSVAVTPGTEAFF. The CDR3 nucleotides are TGCAGCGTTGCGGTGACCCCAGGCACTGAAGCTTTCTTT.

The chain uses TRBV5-8 and TRBJ1-2; 9 bases align to TRBD1. Germline V gene data show CDR1 as SGHTS and CDR2 as YDEGEE. The V segment lost 6 bases and the J segment 6 bases; nucleotides outside the gene matches: 6. This CDR3 has 13 residues. This CDR3 reads CASTQQGANGYTF. Written as DNA, the CDR3 is TGTGCCAGCACCCAACAGGGGGCCAATGGCTACACCTTC.

The chain carries TRBV5-1 and TRBJ2-7; TRBD1 aligns across 9 bases. The CDR3 is made up of 14 amino acids. CDR1 is SGHRS, CDR2 YFSETQ, per germline. The trim removed 7 bases at V and 3 bases at J, leaving 8 bases unmatched. The CDR3 DNA follows: TGCGCCAGCGACCCGGGACAGGGTAACTACGAGCAGTACTTC. Amino acids: CASDPGQGNYEQYF.

The chain uses TRBV6-1 and TRBJ2-7, with 8 bases matching TRBD1. The V gene end was trimmed by 2 bases and the J gene end by 7 bases; junction bases not matched to a gene: 4. There are 13 residues in the CDR3. Germline-derived CDR1 and CDR2 are MNHNS and SASEGT. The CDR3 region has the DNA TGTGCCAGCAGTGAATTAGGGGACAGGGAGCAGTACTTC. The encoded protein is CASSELGDREQYF.

This sequence joins TRBV6-6 and TRBJ2-7, with 10 nucleotides matching TRBD1. Germline loops: CDR1 MNHNY, CDR2 SVGAGI (reference sequence). This CDR3 is built from 14 residues. V lost 7 bases and J lost 0; bases outside the gene matches: 3. As DNA, the CDR3 is TGTGCCAGCACCAGGACAGGGGGCTCCTACGAGCAGTACTTC. Translation gives CASTRTGGSYEQYF.

V usage is TRBV4-2 and J usage is TRBJ1-5; 11 positions agree with TRBD1. The CDR3 is 15 residues long. Looked up from germline, CDR1 is LGHNA and CDR2 is YNFKEQ. Germline trimming cut 0 bases from V and 6 bases from J; bases unmatched to any gene: 1. CDR3 sequence: CASSQEGQGGQPQHF. In nucleotides, the CDR3 is TGTGCCAGCAGCCAAGAGGGACAGGGGGGTCAGCCCCAGCATTTT.

The CDR3 protein is CASSSGSGNIQYF. Written as DNA, the CDR3 is TGTGCCAGCAGCTCAGGGTCGGGAAACATTCAGTACTTC. The chain recombines TRBV11-1 with TRBJ2-4; maybe TRBD1 (5 bases). The germline V and J ends were trimmed by 4 bases and 6 bases, with 10 bases remaining between them. The CDR3 is 13 residues long. Germline lookup yields CDR1 SGHAT and CDR2 FQDESV (reference sequence).

This clone has just a few counts. The chain combines TRBV7-9 with TRBJ1-4; 9 bases match TRBD1. The CDR3 length is 14 residues. CDR1 and CDR2 from the germline V gene are SEHNR and FQNEAQ (reference sequence). V shed 5 bases and J 9 bases; nucleotides not matched to a gene: 7. The DNA of the CDR3 is TGTGCCAGCAGCCCGGGACAGGGCATTAAAAAACTGTTTTTT. Protein product: CASSPGQGIKKLFF. The full variable domain, with the rest looked up from reference TRBV7-9 and TRBJ1-4, is DTGVSQNPRHKITKRGQNVTFRCDPISEHNRLYWYRQTLGQGPEFLTYFQNEAQLEKSRLLSDRFSAERPKGSFSTLEIQRTEQGDSAMYLCASSPGQGIKKLFFGSGTQLSVL.

J is TRBJ2-7 and V is TRBV7-8; TRBD2 matches 9 bases. The CDR3 is 15 amino acids. The V gene end was trimmed by 5 bases and the J gene end by 4 bases; junction bases not matched to a gene: 9. Germline-derived CDR1 and CDR2 are SGHVS and FQNEAQ. CDR3 sequence reads: CASSQTSGSWYEQYF. In DNA, the CDR3 is TGTGCCAGCAGCCAAACTAGCGGGTCGTGGTACGAGCAGTACTTC.

This clone has more than one count but fewer than ten. The J gene is TRBJ2-7, the V gene TRBV12-2. TRBV12-2 is a pseudogene locus. CDR3 size: 16 residues. The CDR3 reads CASRLFTMGEHYEQYF. The CDR3 DNA reads as TGTGCAAGTCGCTTATTTACTATGGGGGAACACTACGAGCAGTACTTC.

J is TRBJ1-2 and V is TRBV12-5; TRBD1 matches 8 bases. This CDR3 comprises 16 residues. The trim removed 2 bases at V and 2 bases at J, leaving 7 bases unmatched. The germline gives CDR1 LGHNT, CDR2 FRNRAP. In DNA form, the CDR3 reads TGTGCTAGTGGTTTGTTCCAGACAGGGGCGAACTATGGCTACACCTTC. It is translated as CASGLFQTGANYGYTF.

The sample holds a few counts of this clone. This chain links TRBV27 with TRBJ1-2; tentatively, D is TRBD1 (5 bases). V lost 10 bases to trimming and J lost 7 bases, with 19 bases between them. CDR3 length: 13 amino acids. The germline CDR1 and CDR2 sequences are MNHEY and SMNVEV (reference sequence). For the CDR3, the DNA is TGTGCCACCTCTCCTCCTACCGGGGGTGGCTACACCTTC. Protein product: CATSPPTGGGYTF.